The 2 T cell receptor beta chains given below trace back to one sample, sequenced in a study of blood T cell repertoires in COVID-19. Sequencing was performed with immunoSEQ multiplex PCR; in TCRdb, only in-frame clones are kept and a portion is missing. The sample consists of around 200,000 clones, more than 65% of them appearing once. The specimen was peripheral blood. The receptors derive from a man aged 45-65 years with active or convalescent COVID-19.

The chain uses TRBV6-5 and TRBJ2-7; 11 nucleotides align to TRBD1. The CDR3 runs 14 residues. Unmatched junction bases numbered 7, after V lost 6 bases and J lost 6 bases. Germline V lookup: CDR1 MNHEY, CDR2 SVGAGI. CDR3 DNA: TGTGCCAGCAGCCGCGGACAGGGGGCAACCGAGCAGTACTTC. This codes for CASSRGQGATEQYF.

The V call is TRBV6-5, the J call TRBJ1-4, with TRBD1 as a possible D gene (6 bases). This CDR3 is 14 amino acids long. Germline V gives CDR1 MNHEY, CDR2 SVGAGI. Trimming took 10 bases from V and 4 from J, leaving 16 bases between them. The CDR3 reads CATHTTGLNEKLFF. DNA for the CDR3: TGTGCCACCCACACGACAGGCCTTAATGAAAAACTGTTTTTT.